The TCR beta chain described here comes from a study of blood T cell repertoires in COVID-19. Study as a whole: Material from acute and convalescent COVID-19 was sourced from the United States, Italy and Spain. T cells, B-cell-depleted T cells, or PBMCs supplied cDNA or gDNA.

As handled by the study authors: Reference gene primer amplification gave estimated nucleated cell counts. Libraries were prepared by immunoSEQ multiplex PCR; TCRdb keeps only in-frame clonotypes and omits some of them. V and J calls and clone size are those listed in that table; D and trimming were worked out from the DNA. The table includes some 67,000 clones, about 89% detected once. The CDR3 length is 14 residues. The V and J ends lost 9 bases and 2 bases respectively, with 16 bases between them. CDR1 SNHLY and CDR2 FYNNEI come from the germline V gene. This clonotype was obtained from a middle-aged man with active COVID-19. Sequenced input: peripheral blood. V and J are TRBV2 and TRBJ1-1, with a possible D match to TRBD1 (5 bases). CDR3 region: CASTTTGPNTEAFF. The CDR3 DNA reads TGTGCCAGTACGACAACAGGACCAAACACTGAAGCTTTCTTT.